The clone carrying this T cell receptor beta chain was counted only a few times. The antigen is not known. Through a sample-barcoded 5' primer and a J-beta primer mix, a second PCR was run for about 7 to 12 cycles. Each cDNA molecule received a tag from a template-switch adaptor that had 12 random nucleotides. TCRdb itself ran the 5' RACE reads through MiXCR, one entry per CDR3 protein. The sample lists around 2 million distinct CDR3 sequences, 39% seen once, with approximately 22% in the top ten. Each donor had approximately 10 milliliters of peripheral blood drawn. This record belongs to a study of blood T cells in healthy people across ages. Study-level information: Capture by template switching was about one barcoded beta molecule per two T cells. Study results and limitations: The lack of PBMC sorting stopped any conclusive naive versus antigen-experienced comparison.

Sequencing used blood. This clonotype was obtained from a human donor in good health.

The CDR3 region has the DNA TGCGCCAGCAGCCAAGAACCCCGAACTAGCACAGATACGCAGTATTTT. It specifies CASSQEPRTSTDTQYF. The V and J genes are TRBV4-3 and TRBJ2-3; D is undetermined. Per germline, CDR1 LGHNA and CDR2 YSLEER. Trimming removed 0 bases at V and 0 bases at J, with 10 bases between. This CDR3 spans 16 amino acids.